The present entry profiles one T cell receptor (beta chain) with its context. The record originates from a study of blood T cell repertoires in COVID-19. The CDR3 covers 13 residues. V lost 8 bases to trimming and J lost 2 bases; unmatched junction nucleotides: 2. The V gene's germline CDR1 is MNHEY and CDR2 SMNVEV (reference sequence). Everyone who took part was 18 to 89 years old, and they came from some 23 US areas. Donors in Cohort 3 counted as recovered after two negative PCRs, clearance, or symptom resolution. TCRdb's copy holds only in-frame clones and misses some; the assay was immunoSEQ multiplex PCR. This sample has a few hundred thousand clones, with about 90% found just once.

The material sequenced was PBMCs or T cells enriched from blood (not recorded which). The TCR was taken from a man aged 18 to 30 who had recovered from COVID-19. The chain is built from TRBV27 and TRBJ1-3; 8 nucleotides match TRBD1. CDR3 sequence: CASGRGPGNTIYF. The CDR3 nucleotides are TGTGCCAGCGGCAGGGGGCCTGGAAACACCATATATTTT.